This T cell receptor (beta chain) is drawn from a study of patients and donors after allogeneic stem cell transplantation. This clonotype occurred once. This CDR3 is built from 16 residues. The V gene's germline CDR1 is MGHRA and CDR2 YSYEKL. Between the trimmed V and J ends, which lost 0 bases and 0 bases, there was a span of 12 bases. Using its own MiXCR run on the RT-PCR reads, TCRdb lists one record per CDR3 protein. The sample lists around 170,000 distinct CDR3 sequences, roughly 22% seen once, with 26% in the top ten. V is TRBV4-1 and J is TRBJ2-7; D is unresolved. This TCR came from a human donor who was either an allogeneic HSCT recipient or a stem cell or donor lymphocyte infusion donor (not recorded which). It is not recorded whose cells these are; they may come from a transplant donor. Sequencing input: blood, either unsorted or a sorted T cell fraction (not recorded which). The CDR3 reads CASSQDRTESSYEQYF. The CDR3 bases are TGCGCCAGCAGCCAAGATAGGACGGAGAGCTCCTACGAGCAGTACTTC.